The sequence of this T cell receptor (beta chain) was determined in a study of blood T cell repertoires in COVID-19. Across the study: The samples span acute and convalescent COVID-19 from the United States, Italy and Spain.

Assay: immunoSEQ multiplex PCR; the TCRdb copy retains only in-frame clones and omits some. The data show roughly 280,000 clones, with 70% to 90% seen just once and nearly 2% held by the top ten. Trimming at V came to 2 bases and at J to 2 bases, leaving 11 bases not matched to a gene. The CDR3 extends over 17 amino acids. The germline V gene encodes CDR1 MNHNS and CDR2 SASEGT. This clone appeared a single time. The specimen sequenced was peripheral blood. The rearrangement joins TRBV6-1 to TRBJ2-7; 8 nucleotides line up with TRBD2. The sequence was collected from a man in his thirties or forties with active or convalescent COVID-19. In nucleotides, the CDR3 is TGTGCCAGCAGTGAACTCACGCTGACTAGCGAGGCCTACGAGCAGTACTTC. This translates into CASSELTLTSEAYEQYF.